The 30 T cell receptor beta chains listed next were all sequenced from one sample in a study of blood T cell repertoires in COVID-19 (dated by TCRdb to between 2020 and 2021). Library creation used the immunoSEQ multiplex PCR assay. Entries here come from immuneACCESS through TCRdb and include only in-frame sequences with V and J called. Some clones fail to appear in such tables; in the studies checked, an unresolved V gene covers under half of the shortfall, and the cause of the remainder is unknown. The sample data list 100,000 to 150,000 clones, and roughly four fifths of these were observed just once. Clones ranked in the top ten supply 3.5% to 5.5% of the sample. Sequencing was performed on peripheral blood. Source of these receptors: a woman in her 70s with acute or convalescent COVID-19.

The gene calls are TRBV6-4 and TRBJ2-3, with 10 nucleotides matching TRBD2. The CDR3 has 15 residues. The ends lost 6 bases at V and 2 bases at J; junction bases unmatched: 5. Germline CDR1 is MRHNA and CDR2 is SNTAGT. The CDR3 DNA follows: TGTGCCAGCAGACGAGGGACTAGCGACACAGATACGCAGTATTTT. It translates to CASRRGTSDTDTQYF.

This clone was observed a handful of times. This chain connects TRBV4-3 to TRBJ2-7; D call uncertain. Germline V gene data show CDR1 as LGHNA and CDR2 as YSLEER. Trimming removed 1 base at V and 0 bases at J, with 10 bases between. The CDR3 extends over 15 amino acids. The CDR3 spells CASSQGSDFSYEQYF. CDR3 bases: TGCGCCAGCAGCCAAGGGTCAGACTTCTCCTACGAGCAGTACTTC.

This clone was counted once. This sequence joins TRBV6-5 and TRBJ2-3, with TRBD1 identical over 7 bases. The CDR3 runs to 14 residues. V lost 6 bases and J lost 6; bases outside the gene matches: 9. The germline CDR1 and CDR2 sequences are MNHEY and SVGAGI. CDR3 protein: CASSLDRARDTQYF. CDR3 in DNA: TGTGCCAGCAGCCTTGACAGGGCCAGGGATACGCAGTATTTT.

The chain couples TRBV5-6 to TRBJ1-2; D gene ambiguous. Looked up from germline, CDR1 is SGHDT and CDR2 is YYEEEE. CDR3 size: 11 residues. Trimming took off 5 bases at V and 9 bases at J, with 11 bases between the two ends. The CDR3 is CASSYPGSYTF. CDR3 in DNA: TGTGCCAGCAGTTACCCCGGGAGCTACACCTTC.

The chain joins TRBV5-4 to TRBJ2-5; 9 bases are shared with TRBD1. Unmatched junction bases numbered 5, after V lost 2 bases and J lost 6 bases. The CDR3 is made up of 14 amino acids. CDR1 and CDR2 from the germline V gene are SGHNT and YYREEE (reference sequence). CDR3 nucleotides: TGTGCCAGCAGCTTCACAGGGGGCGGGAAGACCCAGTACTTC. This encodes CASSFTGGGKTQYF.

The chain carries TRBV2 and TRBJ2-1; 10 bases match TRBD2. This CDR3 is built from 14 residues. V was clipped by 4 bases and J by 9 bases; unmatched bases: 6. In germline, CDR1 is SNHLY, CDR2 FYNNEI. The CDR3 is CASSVSGGLAEQFF. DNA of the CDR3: TGTGCCAGCAGTGTTAGCGGGGGGTTGGCTGAGCAGTTCTTC.

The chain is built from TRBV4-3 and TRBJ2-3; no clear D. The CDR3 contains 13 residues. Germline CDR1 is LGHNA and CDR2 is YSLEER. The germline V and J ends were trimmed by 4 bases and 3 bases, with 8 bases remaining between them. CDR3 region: CASSPPGTDTQYF. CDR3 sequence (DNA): TGCGCCAGCAGCCCCCCCGGGACAGATACGCAGTATTTT.

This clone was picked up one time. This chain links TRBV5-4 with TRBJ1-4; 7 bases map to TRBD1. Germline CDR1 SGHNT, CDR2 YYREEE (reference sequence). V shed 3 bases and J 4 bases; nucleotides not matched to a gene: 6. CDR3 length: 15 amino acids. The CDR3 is CASSSGQEINEKLFF. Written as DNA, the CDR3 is TGTGCCAGCAGCTCAGGACAGGAGATTAATGAAAAACTGTTTTTT.

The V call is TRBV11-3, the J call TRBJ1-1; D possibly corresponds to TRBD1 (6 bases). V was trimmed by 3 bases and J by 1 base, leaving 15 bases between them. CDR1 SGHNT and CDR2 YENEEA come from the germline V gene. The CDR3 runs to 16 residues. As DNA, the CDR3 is TGTGCCAGCAGCTTCCCACGGACAGATGAGAACACTGAAGCTTTCTTT. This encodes CASSFPRTDENTEAFF.

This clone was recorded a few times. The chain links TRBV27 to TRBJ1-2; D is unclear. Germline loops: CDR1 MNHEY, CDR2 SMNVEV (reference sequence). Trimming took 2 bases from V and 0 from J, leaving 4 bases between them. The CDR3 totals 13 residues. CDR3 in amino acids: CASSLQANYGYTF. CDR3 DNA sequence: TGTGCCAGCAGTTTACAGGCTAACTATGGCTACACCTTC.

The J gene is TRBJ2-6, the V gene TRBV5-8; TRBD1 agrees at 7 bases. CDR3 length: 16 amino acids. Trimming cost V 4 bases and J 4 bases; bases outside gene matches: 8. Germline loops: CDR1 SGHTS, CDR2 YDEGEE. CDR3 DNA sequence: TGTGCCAGCAGCACAGGACAGGCTCCGGGGGCCAACGTCCTGACTTTC. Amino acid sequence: CASSTGQAPGANVLTF.

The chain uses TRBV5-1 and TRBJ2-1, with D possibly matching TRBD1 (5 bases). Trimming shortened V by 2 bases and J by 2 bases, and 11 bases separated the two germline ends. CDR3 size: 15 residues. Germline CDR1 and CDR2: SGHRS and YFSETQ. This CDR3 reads CASSFGRATYNEQFF. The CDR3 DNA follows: TGCGCCAGCAGCTTTGGCAGGGCTACCTACAATGAGCAGTTCTTC.

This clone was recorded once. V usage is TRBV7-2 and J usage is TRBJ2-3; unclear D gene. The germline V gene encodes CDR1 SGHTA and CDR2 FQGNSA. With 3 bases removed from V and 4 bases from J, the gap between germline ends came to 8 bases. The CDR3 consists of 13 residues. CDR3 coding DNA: TGTGCCAGCAGCTTCCCCCTCCCAGATACGCAGTATTTT. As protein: CASSFPLPDTQYF.

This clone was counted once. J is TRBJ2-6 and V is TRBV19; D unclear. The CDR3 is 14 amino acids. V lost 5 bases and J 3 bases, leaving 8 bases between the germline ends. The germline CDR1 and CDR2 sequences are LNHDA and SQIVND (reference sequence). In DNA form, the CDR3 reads TGTGCCAGTAGTCCGTCGGTTGGGGCCAACGTCCTGACTTTC. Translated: CASSPSVGANVLTF.

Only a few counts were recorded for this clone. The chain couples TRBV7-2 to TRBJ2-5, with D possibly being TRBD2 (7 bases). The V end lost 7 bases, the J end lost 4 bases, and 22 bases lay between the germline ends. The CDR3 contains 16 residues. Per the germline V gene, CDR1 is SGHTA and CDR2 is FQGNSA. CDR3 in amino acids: CASTLMGRGGRETQYF. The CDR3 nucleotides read TGTGCCAGCACCCTTATGGGGAGGGGGGGCCGAGAGACCCAGTACTTC.

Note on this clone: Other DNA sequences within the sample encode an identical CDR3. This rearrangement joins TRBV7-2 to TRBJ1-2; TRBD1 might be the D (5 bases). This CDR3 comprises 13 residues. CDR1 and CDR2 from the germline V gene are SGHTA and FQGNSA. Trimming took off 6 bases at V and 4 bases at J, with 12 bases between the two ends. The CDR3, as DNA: TGTGCCAGCAGTCTCCAGGGTAGCTATGGCTACACCTTC. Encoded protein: CASSLQGSYGYTF. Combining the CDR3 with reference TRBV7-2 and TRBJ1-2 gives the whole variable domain GAGVSQSPSNKVTEKGKDVELRCDPISGHTALYWYRQSLGQGLEFLIYFQGNSAPDKSGLPSDRFSAERTGGSVSTLTIQRTQQEDSAVYLCASSLQGSYGYTFGSGTRLTVV.

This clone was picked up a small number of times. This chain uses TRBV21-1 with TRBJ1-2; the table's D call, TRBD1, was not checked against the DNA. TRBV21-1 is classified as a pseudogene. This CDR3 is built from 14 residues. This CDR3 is CASSGDRALGGYTF. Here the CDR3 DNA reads TGTGCCAGCAGCGGCGACAGGGCGCTAGGTGGCTACACCTTC.

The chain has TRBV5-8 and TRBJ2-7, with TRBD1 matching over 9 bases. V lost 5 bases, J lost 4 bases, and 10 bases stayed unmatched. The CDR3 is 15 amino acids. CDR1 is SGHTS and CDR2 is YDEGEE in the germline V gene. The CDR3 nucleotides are TGTGCCAGCAGATCGACCGGGACAGGGAAATACGAGCAGTACGTC. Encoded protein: CASRSTGTGKYEQYV.

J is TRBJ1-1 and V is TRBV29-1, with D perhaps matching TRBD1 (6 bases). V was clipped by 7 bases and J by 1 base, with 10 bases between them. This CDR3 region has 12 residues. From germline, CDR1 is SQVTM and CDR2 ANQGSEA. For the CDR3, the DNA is TGCAGCGCCGGACAGTCGAACACTGAAGCTTTCTTT. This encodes CSAGQSNTEAFF.

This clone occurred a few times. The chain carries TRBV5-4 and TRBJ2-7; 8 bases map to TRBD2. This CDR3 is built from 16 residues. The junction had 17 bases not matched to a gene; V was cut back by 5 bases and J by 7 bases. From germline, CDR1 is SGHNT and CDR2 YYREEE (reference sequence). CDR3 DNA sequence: TGTGCCAGCAGAACCACGCGAGGTAGCGGGGTAGGTGAGCAGTACTTC. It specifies CASRTTRGSGVGEQYF. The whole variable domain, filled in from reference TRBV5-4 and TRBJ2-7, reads ETGVTQSPTHLIKTRGQQVTLRCSSQSGHNTVSWYQQALGQGPQFIFQYYREEENGRGNFPPRFSGLQFPNYSSELNVNALELDDSALYLCASRTTRGSGVGEQYFGPGTRLTVT.

CDR3 loop: CASSLRRGAPPGTDTQYF. CDR3 nucleotides: TGTGCCAGCAGCTTAAGGCGGGGGGCCCCCCCGGGCACAGATACGCAGTATTTT. V usage is TRBV7-2 and J usage is TRBJ2-3; 8 bases agree with TRBD2. In germline, CDR1 is SGHTA, CDR2 FQGNSA. There are 18 residues in the CDR3. V was clipped by 2 bases and J by 1 base; unmatched bases: 11.

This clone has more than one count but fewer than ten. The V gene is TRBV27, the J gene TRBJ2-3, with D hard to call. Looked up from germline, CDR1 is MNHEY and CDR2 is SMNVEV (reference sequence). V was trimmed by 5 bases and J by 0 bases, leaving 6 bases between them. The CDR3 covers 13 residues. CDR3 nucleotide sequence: TGTGCCAGCAGTGCCTATAGCACAGATACGCAGTATTTT. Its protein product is CASSAYSTDTQYF.

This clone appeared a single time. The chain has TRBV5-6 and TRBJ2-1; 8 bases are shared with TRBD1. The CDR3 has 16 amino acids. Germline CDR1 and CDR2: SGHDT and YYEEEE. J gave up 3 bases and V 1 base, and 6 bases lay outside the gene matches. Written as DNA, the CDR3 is TGTGCCAGCAGCTTGAGGGTGACAGGGGACTACAATGAGCAGTTCTTC. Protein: CASSLRVTGDYNEQFF.

The CDR3 DNA reads TGTGCCAGCAGCCCAGCGAGCGGGGTCGACTACGAGCAGTACGTC. Translating it yields CASSPASGVDYEQYV. V gene TRBV2 combines with J gene TRBJ2-7; 7 positions match TRBD2. V lost 6 bases and J lost 3; bases outside the gene matches: 11. Germline V lookup: CDR1 SNHLY, CDR2 FYNNEI. The CDR3 loop spans 15 amino acids.

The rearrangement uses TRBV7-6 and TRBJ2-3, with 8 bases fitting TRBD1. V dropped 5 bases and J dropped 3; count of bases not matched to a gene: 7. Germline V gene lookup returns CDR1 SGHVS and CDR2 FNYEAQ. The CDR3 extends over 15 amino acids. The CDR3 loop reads CASSLRTGITDTQYF. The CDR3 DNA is TGTGCCAGCAGCCTAAGGACAGGGATAACAGATACGCAGTATTTT.

The CDR3 sequence: CASSQSLGGLDNEQFF. In DNA, the CDR3 is TGCGCCAGCAGCCAGTCCCTCGGGGGGCTCGACAATGAGCAGTTCTTC. J is TRBJ2-1 and V is TRBV4-3; perhaps TRBD2 as D (7 bases). The CDR3 consists of 16 residues. Germline V lookup: CDR1 LGHNA, CDR2 YSLEER. Trimming shortened V by 3 bases and J by 5 bases, and 17 bases separated the two germline ends.

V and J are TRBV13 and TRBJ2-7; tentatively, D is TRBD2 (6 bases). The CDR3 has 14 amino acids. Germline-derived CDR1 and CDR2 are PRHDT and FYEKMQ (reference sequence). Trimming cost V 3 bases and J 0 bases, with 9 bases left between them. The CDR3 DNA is TGTGCCAGCAGCTTTTCCGGGAGCTCCTACGAGCAGTACTTC. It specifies CASSFSGSSYEQYF. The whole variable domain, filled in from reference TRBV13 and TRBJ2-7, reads AAGVIQSPRHLIKEKRETATLKCYPIPRHDTVYWYQQGPGQDPQFLISFYEKMQSDKGSIPDRFSAQQFSDYHSELNMSSLELGDSALYFCASSFSGSSYEQYFGPGTRLTVT.

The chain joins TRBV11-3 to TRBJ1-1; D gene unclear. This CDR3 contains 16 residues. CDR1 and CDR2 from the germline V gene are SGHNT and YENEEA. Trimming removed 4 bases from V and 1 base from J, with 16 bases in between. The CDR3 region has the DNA TGTGCCAGCAGCTCCCTTCCGGGATTCGCGAACACTGAAGCTTTCTTT. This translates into CASSSLPGFANTEAFF.

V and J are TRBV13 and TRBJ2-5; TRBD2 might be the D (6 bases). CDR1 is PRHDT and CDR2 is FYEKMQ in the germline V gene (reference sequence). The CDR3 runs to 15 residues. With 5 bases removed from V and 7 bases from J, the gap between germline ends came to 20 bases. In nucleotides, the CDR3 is TGTGCCAGCAGCCGGATTTCGGTCGGGGGTAGGACCCAGTACTTC. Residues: CASSRISVGGRTQYF.

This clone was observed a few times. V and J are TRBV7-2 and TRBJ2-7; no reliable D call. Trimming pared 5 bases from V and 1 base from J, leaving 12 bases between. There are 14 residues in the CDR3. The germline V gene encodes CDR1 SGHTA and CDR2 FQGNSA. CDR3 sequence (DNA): TGTGCCAGCAGCCCTCAGGCCGGATCCTACGAGCAGTACTTC. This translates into CASSPQAGSYEQYF.